The clone carrying this TCR beta chain has ten or more counts. Deletions cut 2 bases from V and 6 bases from J, with 8 bases between. Germline values: CDR1 MNHEY, CDR2 SMNVEV (reference sequence). This CDR3 comprises 12 residues. Multiplex PCR in two rounds served to amplify TCR beta CDR3 from genomic DNA. Individual primers that were specific to each TRBV and TRBJ gene served in first-round PCR. MiXCR was run by TCRdb on the multiplex PCR reads, yielding one entry per CDR3 protein. The sample records fewer than 50,000 distinct CDR3 sequences, around 24% being singletons. Each of the patients had no lymph node involvement on CT and PET/CT and no prior chemotherapy, radiotherapy or other malignancies. This record comes from a study of prognosis after radiotherapy for stage I lung cancer. The wider study: Aged roughly 50 to 84 years, with a median of approximately 71 years, the patients were 13 men and over 5 women.

This sequence originates from a donor over 45 with non-small cell lung cancer. The chain carries TRBV27 and TRBJ2-7, with D possibly matching TRBD1 (6 bases). The specimen comprised PBMCs, sampled before or after stereotactic body radiation therapy (not recorded which). The CDR3 spells CASSLVRGEQYF. The CDR3 nucleotides read TGTGCCAGCAGTTTAGTCAGGGGCGAGCAGTACTTC.